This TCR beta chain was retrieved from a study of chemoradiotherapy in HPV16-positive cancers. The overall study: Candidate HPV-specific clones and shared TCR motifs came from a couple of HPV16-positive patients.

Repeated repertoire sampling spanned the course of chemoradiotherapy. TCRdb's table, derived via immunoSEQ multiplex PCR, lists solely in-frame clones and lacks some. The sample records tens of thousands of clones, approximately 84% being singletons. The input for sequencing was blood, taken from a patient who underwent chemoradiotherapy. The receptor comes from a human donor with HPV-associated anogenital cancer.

In nucleotides, the CDR3 is TGTGCCAGCAGCGACCTCGGTTCACCCCTCCACTTT. It specifies CASSDLGSPLHF. The chain employs TRBV7-9 and TRBJ1-6, with D unclear. CDR1 and CDR2 (germline): SEHNR, FQNEAQ (reference sequence). Trimming cost V 5 bases and J 9 bases, with 8 bases left between them. The CDR3 is 12 residues long.